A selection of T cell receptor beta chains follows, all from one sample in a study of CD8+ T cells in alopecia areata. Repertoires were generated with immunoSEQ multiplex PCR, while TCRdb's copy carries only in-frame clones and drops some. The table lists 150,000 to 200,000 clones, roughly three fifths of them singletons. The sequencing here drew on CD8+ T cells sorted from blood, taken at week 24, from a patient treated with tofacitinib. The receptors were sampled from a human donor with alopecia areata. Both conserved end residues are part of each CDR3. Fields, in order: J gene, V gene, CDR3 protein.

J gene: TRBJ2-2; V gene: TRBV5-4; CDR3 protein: CASSLGNTGELFF
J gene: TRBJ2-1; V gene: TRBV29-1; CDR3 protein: CSVLAGGRAEQFF
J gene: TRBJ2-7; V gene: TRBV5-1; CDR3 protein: CASSTGRSSYEQYF
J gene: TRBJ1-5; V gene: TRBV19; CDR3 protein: CASKGRGLQPQHF
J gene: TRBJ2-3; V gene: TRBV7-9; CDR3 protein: CASRNWKAGLTDTQYF
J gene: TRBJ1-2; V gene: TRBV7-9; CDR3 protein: CASSLMNYGYTF
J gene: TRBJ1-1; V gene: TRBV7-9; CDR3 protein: CASSSGAGNTEAFF
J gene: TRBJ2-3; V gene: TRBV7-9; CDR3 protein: CASSSSSPNTDTQYF
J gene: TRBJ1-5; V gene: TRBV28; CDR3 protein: CASRPLRGNQPQHF
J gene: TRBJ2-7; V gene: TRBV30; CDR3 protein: CAWSVDETSYEQYF
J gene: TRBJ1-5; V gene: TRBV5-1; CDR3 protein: CASSPGQGWNQPQHF